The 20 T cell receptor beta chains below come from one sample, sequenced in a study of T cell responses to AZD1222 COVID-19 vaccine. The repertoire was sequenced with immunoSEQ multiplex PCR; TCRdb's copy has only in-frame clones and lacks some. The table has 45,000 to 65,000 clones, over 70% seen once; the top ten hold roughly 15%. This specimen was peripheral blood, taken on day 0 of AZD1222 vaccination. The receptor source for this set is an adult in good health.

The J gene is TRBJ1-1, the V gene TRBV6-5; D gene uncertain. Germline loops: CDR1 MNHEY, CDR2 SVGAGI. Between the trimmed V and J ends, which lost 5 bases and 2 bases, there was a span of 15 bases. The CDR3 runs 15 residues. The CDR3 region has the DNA TGTGCCAGCAGTCAGGTCCGAATGATTAACACTGAAGCTTTCTTT. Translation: CASSQVRMINTEAFF.

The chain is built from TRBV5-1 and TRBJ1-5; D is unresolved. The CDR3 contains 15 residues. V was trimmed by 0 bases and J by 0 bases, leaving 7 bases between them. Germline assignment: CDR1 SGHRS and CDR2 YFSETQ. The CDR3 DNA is TGCGCCAGCAGCTTGGCCGGTCTTAGCAATCAGCCCCAGCATTTT. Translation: CASSLAGLSNQPQHF.

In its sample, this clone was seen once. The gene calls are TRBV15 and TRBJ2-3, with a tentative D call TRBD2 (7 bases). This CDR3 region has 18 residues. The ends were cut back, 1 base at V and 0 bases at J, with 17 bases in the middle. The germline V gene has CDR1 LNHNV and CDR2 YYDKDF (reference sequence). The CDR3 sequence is CATSRARRGRGSTDTQYF. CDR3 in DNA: TGTGCCACCAGCAGAGCTCGGAGGGGGAGGGGGAGCACAGATACGCAGTATTTT.

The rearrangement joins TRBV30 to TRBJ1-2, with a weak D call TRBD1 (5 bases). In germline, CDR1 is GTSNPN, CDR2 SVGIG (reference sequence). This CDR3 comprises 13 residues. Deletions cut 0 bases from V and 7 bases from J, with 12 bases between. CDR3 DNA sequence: TGTGCCTGGAGTGTCTGGGGGGAGGGTGGCTACACCTTC. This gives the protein CAWSVWGEGGYTF.

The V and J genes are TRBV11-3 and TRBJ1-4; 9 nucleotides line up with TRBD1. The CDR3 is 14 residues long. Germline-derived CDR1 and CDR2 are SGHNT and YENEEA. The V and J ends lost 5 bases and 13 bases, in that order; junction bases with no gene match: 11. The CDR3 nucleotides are TGTGCCAGCAGCGGCGACAGGGGGGGAAGGGGACTGTTTTTT. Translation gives CASSGDRGGRGLFF.

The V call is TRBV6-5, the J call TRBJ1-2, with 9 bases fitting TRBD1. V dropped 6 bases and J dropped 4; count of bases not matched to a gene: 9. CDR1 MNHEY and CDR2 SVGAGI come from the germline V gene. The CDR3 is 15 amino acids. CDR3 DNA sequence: TGTGCCAGCAGCTCTACAGGGGGCGCTTTCTATGGCTACACCTTC. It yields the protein CASSSTGGAFYGYTF.

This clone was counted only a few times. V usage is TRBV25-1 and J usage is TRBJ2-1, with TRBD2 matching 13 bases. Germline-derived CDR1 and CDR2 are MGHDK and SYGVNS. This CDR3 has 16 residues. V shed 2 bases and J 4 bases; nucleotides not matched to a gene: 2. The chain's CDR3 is CASSEGLAGEYNEQFF. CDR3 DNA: TGTGCCAGCAGTGAAGGACTAGCGGGAGAGTACAATGAGCAGTTCTTC.

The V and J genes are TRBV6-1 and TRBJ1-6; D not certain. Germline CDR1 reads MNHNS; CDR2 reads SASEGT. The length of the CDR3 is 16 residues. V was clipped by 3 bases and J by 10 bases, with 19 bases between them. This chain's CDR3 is CASSDNLGGLGSPLHF. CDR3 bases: TGTGCCAGCAGTGATAATCTGGGAGGGTTGGGCTCACCCCTCCACTTT.

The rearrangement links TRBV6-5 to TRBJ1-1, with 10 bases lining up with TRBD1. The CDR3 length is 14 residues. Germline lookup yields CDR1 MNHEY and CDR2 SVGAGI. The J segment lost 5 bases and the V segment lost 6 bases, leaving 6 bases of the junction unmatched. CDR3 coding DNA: TGTGCCAGCAGGCCGGACAGGGGGTGGACTGAAGCTTTCTTT. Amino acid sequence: CASRPDRGWTEAFF.

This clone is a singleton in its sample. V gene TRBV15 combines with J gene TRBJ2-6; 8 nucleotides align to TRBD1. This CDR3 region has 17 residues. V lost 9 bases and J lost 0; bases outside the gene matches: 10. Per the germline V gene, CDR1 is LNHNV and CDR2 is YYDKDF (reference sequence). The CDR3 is CATGARTGTSGANVLTF. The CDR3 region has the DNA TGTGCCACAGGGGCGAGGACAGGGACCTCTGGGGCCAACGTCCTGACTTTC. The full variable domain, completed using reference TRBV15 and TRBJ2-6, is DAMVIQNPRYQVTQFGKPVTLSCSQTLNHNVMYWYQQKSSQAPKLLFHYYDKDFNNEADTPDNFQSRRPNTSFCFLDIRSPGLGDTAMYLCATGARTGTSGANVLTFGAGSRLTVL.

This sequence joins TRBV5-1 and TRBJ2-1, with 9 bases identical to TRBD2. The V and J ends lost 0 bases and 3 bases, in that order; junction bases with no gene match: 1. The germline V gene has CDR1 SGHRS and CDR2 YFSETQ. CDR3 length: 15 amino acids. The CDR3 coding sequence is TGCGCCAGCAGCTTGGTGACTAGCGGCTACAATGAGCAGTTCTTC. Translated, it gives CASSLVTSGYNEQFF.

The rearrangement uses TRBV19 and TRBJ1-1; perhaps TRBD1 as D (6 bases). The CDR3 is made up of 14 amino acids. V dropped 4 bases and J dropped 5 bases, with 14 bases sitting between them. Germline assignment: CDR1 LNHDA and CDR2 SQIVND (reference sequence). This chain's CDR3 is CASSTQGKGTEAFF. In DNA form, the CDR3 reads TGTGCCAGTAGTACGCAGGGGAAGGGTACTGAAGCTTTCTTT.

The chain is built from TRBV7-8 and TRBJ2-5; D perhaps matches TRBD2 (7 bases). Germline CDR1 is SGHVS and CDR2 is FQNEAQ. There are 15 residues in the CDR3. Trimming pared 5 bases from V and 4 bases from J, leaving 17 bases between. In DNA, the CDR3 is TGTGCCAGCAGCATCGGGGGAGGGGGTCGAGAGACCCAGTACTTC. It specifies CASSIGGGGRETQYF. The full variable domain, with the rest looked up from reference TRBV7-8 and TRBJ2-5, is GAGVSQSPRYKVAKRGQDVALRCDPISGHVSLFWYQQALGQGPEFLTYFQNEAQLDKSGLPSDRFFAERPEGSVSTLKIQRTQQEDSAVYLCASSIGGGGRETQYFGPGTRLLVL.

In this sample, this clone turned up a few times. As DNA, the CDR3 is TGTGCCAGCAGCTTAGAGGTGGCAGCTGGCAAGTTCTTC. The encoded protein is CASSLEVAAGKFF. The J gene is TRBJ2-1, the V gene TRBV7-9, with no clear D. Germline-derived CDR1 and CDR2 are SEHNR and FQNEAQ (reference sequence). Trimming took 1 base from V and 14 from J, leaving 15 bases between them. The CDR3 has 13 amino acids.

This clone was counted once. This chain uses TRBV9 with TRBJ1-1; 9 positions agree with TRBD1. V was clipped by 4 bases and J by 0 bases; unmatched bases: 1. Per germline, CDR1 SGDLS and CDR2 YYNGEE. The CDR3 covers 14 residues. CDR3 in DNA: TGTGCCAGCAGCACAGGGGGCCTGAACACTGAAGCTTTCTTT. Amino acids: CASSTGGLNTEAFF.

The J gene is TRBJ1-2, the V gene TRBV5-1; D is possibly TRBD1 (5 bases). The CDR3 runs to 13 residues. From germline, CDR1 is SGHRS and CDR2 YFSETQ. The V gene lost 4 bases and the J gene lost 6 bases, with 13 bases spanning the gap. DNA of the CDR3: TGCGCCAGCAGCCAAACAAGGGGTGATGGCTACACCTTC. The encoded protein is CASSQTRGDGYTF.

In DNA form, the CDR3 reads TGTGCCAGCAGCTTGTACGTAGATGGCTACACCTTC. This sequence encodes CASSLYVDGYTF. V gene TRBV5-5 combines with J gene TRBJ1-2; D is unclear. Germline V gene sequence: CDR1 SGHKS, CDR2 YYEKEE (reference sequence). Trimming removed 1 base from V and 6 bases from J, with 7 bases in between. The CDR3 covers 12 residues. Drawing the rest from reference TRBV5-5 and TRBJ1-2, the complete variable domain is DAGVTQSPTHLIKTRGQQVTLRCSPISGHKSVSWYQQVLGQGPQFIFQYYEKEERGRGNFPDRFSARQFPNYSSELNVNALLLGDSALYLCASSLYVDGYTFGSGTRLTVV.

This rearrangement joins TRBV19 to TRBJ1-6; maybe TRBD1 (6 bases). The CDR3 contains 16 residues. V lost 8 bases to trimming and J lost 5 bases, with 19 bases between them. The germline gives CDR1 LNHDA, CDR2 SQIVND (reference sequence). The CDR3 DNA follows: TGTGCCAGTCGATCAAGGGGGAGCGACCATAATTCACCCCTCCACTTT. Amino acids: CASRSRGSDHNSPLHF.

The CDR3 spells CASSARETQYF. Here the CDR3 DNA reads TGTGCCAGTAGTGCCCGGGAGACCCAGTACTTC. The chain couples TRBV19 to TRBJ2-5; D unclear. The V and J ends lost 5 bases and 5 bases respectively, with 6 bases between them. CDR1 and CDR2 (germline): LNHDA, SQIVND (reference sequence). This CDR3 has 11 amino acids.

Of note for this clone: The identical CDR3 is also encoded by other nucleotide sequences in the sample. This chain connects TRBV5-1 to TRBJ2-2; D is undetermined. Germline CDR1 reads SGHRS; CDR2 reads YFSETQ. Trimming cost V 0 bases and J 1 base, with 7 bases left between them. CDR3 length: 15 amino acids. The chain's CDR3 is CASSLALGNTGELFF. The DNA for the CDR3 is TGCGCCAGCAGCTTGGCCCTCGGGAACACCGGGGAGCTGTTTTTT.